A single T cell receptor (beta chain) is shown here with its context. This entry comes from a study of blood T cell repertoires in COVID-19. Looking at the study overall: Acute and convalescent COVID-19 samples came from the United States, Italy and Spain. T cells, B-cell-depleted T cells, or PBMCs supplied cDNA or gDNA.

Trimming pared 4 bases from V and 5 bases from J, leaving 14 bases between. Germline CDR1 is ENHRY and CDR2 is SYGVKD. The CDR3 has 14 amino acids. Per the original data handling: For nucleated cells, counts were estimated from reference gene primer amplification. Produced via immunoSEQ multiplex PCR; TCRdb's table is partial and in-frame only. The V and J calls and clone size are taken from that table; D and trimming were inferred from the DNA. Of about 56,000 clones in the sample, roughly nine tenths are singletons; the top ten hold 20%. Sample: peripheral blood. The rearrangement links TRBV10-3 to TRBJ1-2, with D possibly being TRBD1 (6 bases). The TCR originated in a human donor in a cohort sampled during active COVID-19. Here the CDR3 reads CAISGSDRQYGYTF. Written as DNA, the CDR3 is TGTGCCATCAGTGGCTCCGACAGGCAATATGGCTACACCTTC.